This T cell receptor (beta chain) was documented in a study of response to subunit inactivated influenza vaccine. Each CDR3 protein is one row after TCRdb ran MiXCR on the RT-PCR reads. The data hold around 570,000 distinct CDR3 sequences, with approximately 7.1% observed a single time. The germline V and J ends were trimmed by 6 bases and 2 bases, with 8 bases remaining between them. The CDR3 runs 13 residues. Germline V gene sequence: CDR1 LNHDA, CDR2 SQIVND (reference sequence). This clonotype was detected a few times. No antigen is known for it. Findings and caveats of the study: Each seasonal flu vaccination may recruit only limited new T cells, authors suggested.

This sequence joins TRBV19 and TRBJ1-5; D is uncertain. This TCR came from a man in his fifties or sixties who received an inactivated influenza vaccine. The sequenced sample was PBMCs from blood, obtained roughly 24 months after vaccination. The CDR3 DNA is TGTGCCAGTAGGTCTGTGGGCAATCAGCCCCAGCATTTT. Translated, it gives CASRSVGNQPQHF.